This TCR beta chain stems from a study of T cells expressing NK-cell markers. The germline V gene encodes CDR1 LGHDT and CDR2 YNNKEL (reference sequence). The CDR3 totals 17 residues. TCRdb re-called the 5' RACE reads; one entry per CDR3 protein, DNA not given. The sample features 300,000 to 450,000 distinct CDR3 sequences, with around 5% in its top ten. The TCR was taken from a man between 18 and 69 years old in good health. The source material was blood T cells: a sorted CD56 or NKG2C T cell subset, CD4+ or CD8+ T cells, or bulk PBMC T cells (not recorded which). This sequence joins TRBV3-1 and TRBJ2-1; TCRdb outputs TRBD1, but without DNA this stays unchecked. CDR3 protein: CASSQVGTGSSYNGQFF.